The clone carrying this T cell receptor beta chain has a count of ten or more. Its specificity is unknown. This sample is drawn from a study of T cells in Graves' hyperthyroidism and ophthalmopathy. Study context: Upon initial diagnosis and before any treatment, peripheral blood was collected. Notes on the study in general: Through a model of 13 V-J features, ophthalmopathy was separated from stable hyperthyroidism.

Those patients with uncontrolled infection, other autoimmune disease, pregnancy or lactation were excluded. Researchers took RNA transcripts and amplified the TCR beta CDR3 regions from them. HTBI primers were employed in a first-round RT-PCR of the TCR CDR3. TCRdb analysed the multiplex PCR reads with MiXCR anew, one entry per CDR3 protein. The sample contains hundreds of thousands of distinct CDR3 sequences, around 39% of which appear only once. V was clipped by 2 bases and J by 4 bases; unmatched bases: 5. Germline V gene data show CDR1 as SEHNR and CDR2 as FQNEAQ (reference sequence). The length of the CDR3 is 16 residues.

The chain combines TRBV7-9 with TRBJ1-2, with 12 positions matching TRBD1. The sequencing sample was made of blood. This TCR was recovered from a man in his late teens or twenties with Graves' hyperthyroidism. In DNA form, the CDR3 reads TGTGCCAGCAGCTTAAGGGACAGGGGGCCTAGCTATGGCTACACCTTC. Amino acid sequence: CASSLRDRGPSYGYTF.